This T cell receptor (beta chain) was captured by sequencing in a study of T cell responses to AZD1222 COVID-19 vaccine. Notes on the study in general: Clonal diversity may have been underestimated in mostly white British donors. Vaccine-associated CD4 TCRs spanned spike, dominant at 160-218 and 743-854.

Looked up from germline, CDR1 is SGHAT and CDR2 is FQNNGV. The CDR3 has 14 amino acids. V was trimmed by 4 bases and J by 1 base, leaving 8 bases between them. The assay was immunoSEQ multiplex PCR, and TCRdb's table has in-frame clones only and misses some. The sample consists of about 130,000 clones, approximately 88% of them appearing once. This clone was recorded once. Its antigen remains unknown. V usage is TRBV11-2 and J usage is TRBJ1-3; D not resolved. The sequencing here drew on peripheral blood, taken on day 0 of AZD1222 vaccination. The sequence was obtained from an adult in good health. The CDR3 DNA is TGTGCCAGCAGCTCTTACTTATCTGGAAACACCATATATTTT. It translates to CASSSYLSGNTIYF. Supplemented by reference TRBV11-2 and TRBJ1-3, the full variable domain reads EAGVAQSPRYKIIEKRQSVAFWCNPISGHATLYWYQQILGQGPKLLIQFQNNGVVDDSQLPKDRFSAERLKGVDSTLKIQPAKLEDSAVYLCASSSYLSGNTIYFGEGSWLTVV.